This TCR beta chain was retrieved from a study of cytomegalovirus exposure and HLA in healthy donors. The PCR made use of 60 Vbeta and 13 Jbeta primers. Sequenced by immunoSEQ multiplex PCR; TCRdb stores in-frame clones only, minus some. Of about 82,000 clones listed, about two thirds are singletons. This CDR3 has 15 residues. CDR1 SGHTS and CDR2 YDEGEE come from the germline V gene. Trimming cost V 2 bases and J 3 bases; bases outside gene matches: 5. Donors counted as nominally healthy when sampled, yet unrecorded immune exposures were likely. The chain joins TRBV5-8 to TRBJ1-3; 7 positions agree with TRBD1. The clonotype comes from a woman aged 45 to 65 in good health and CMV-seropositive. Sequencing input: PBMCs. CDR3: CASSFDTGDGNTIYF. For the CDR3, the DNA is TGTGCCAGCAGCTTTGATACAGGGGATGGAAACACCATATATTTT.